Included here is one T cell receptor beta chain sequence, with context. Its antigen remains undetermined. Qualities for individual bases were not recorded, and no much larger clone is one base off. From the cysteine up to the phenylalanine, the CDR3 has a length of 14 residues. Just the 42-base CDR3 DNA is kept, in frame starting at base 1. Here V drops 7 bases and J drops 5 bases, and the junction holds 8 bases not matched to any gene. Sequences MNHEY (CDR1) and SVGEGT (CDR2) are obtained from the germline V gene. This entry is derived from a study of T cells after yellow fever vaccination (dated by TCRdb to about 2019). With regard to the full study: The SMART-Seq v4 Ultra Low Input RNA kit was used to prepare libraries from fractions with low cell numbers. To follow T-cell clones before and after both primary and booster YFV17D yellow fever vaccination, bulk TCR alpha and beta repertoires underwent longitudinal sequencing. The cohort comprised two healthy male donors, one aged 18 to 29 and one aged 30 to 40 years. Bulk PBMC replicates and cell subsets were isolated from blood drawn at multiple timepoints before and after both primary and secondary immunization.

TCRdb records Illumina NovaSeq 6000 as the sequencer. Synthesis of TCR cDNA relied on 5'RACE template switching, a step that introduced a universal primer site along with unique molecular identifiers. cDNA synthesis was primed from both the TCR alpha and TCR beta constant segments. Library amplification used two PCR steps, and the second PCR step added sample barcodes and sequencing adapters. Sequencing of the libraries was done on either Illumina HiSeq 2500 (2x100 bp) or NovaSeq (2x150 bp). Per the authors' processing: Reads were demultiplexed and collapsed into UMI consensus sequences with MIGEC, and V(D)J alignment was performed with MiXCR. Vaccine-responding clonotypes were defined with edgeR using replicate PBMC samples, requiring FDR below 0.01 and a log2 fold change above 5 up to day 15. Each bulk clonotype was labeled CD4 or CD8 based on which sequenced repertoire, CD4 or CD8, contained the clonotype at higher abundance. TCRdb reprocessing: public reads trimmed at Q25 with fastp, clones called with MiXCR, in-frame beta chains kept. Here each entry gathers all rows of one CDR3 protein and keeps the most common genes and DNA. TCRdb assigned the V and J calls; the authors' analysis was not used. This sample is represented by about 340,000 distinct CDR3 sequences; 3% to 4.5% of them were singletons. Approximately 24% of the sample is taken by the ten largest.

The study at large found these results: Most clones expanded after primary vaccination (96% of CD4 and approximately 90% of CD8) were re-detected after the booster, suggesting that broad memory maintenance occurred. Because abundant contaminating clonotypes from the bulk population could be contained in FACS-sorted repertoires, computational filtering was required. The study included only two donors, which limits how far the findings can be generalized. A small share of clonotypes occurred in both CD4 and CD8 compartments, likely arising from convergent recombination. Compared with the primary T-cell response, the secondary T-cell response was weaker but faster, peaking on day 5 rather than day 15.

The sample's treatment or condition label, in plain terms: live attenuated yellow fever vaccine strain. At every blood-draw timepoint, two biological replicates of bulk PBMCs were collected. A standard Ficoll-Paque protocol was used to isolate PBMCs from peripheral blood. RNA was extracted with TriZol from bulk PBMCs, CD4 and CD8 fractions, and dextramer-positive and dextramer-negative fractions. The material sequenced was PBMCs, taken 5 days after the yellow fever booster vaccination. The chain is encoded by TRBV6-2 or TRBV6-3 joined to TRBJ1-5, with 7 bases in between that match TRBD1. This sequence originates from a man aged 18 to 35 who received the YFV17D yellow fever vaccine. The base sequence is TGTGCCAGCACGAGGGGGCGGTCGGATCAGCCCCAGCATTTT. Its protein reads: CASTRGRSDQPQHF.